Shown below are 30 T cell receptor beta chains from a single sample sequenced in a study of T cells in Graves' hyperthyroidism and ophthalmopathy (dated by TCRdb to the late 2010s). Library method: multiplex PCR. The sequencer listed for this sample is Illumina HiSeq 2000. TCR beta CDR3 regions were amplified from RNA transcripts. A first-round RT-PCR of the TCR CDR3 used the HTBI primer set with the Qiagen OneStep RT-PCR kit. TCRdb redid the processing of the public reads, applying fastp at Q25 and MiXCR, and retained in-frame beta chains. Rows matching on CDR3 protein sequence are summarized as one entry with the most common DNA and genes. The sample yields around 350,000 distinct CDR3 sequences; approximately 25% were counted once. The biggest ten clones account for more than 60% of the sample. Sequenced: blood. These receptors all stem from a man aged 45 to 65 with Graves' hyperthyroidism.

This clonotype came up many times. The V call is TRBV20-1, the J call TRBJ2-7; 7 nucleotides agree with TRBD2. The CDR3 is 15 residues long. The germline V gene encodes CDR1 DFQATT and CDR2 SNEGSKA (reference sequence). V was clipped by 0 bases and J by 2 bases; unmatched bases: 7. The CDR3 DNA follows: TGCAGTGCTAGAGATATACGGCGGGAGCCCTACGAGCAGTACTTC. Amino acids: CSARDIRREPYEQYF.

V usage is TRBV19 and J usage is TRBJ1-1, with no clear D. This CDR3 is built from 15 residues. Trimming stripped 5 bases from V and 1 base from J, with 14 bases between. The germline gives CDR1 LNHDA, CDR2 SQIVND (reference sequence). CDR3 residues: CASSPSLLQNTEAFF. The CDR3 DNA reads as TGTGCCAGTAGTCCGAGTCTCCTACAGAACACTGAAGCTTTCTTT.

In this sample, this clonotype turned up a few times. The chain combines TRBV5-1 with TRBJ2-3, with TRBD1 matching over 11 bases. This CDR3 is 15 amino acids long. The trim removed 5 bases at V and 5 bases at J, leaving 7 bases unmatched. Germline CDR1 SGHRS, CDR2 YFSETQ. CDR3 residues: CASRPGQGAEDTQYF. In DNA form, the CDR3 reads TGCGCCAGCAGACCAGGACAGGGGGCTGAAGATACGCAGTATTTT.

This clonotype appeared many times. The gene calls are TRBV5-1 and TRBJ2-7, with D perhaps matching TRBD1 or TRBD2 (5 bases each). This CDR3 has 14 amino acids. Trimming removed 3 bases at V and 3 bases at J, with 13 bases between. Germline-derived CDR1 and CDR2 are SGHRS and YFSETQ. The CDR3: CASSYGTTNYEQYF. CDR3 bases: TGCGCCAGCAGCTACGGGACGACTAACTACGAGCAGTACTTC.

This chain links TRBV7-9 with TRBJ2-5; D unclear. V lost 3 bases and J 10 bases, leaving 12 bases between the germline ends. This CDR3 is 12 amino acids long. Germline CDR1 and CDR2: SEHNR and FQNEAQ (reference sequence). The CDR3 protein is CASSFIGPDQYF. The CDR3 DNA follows: TGTGCCAGCAGCTTTATAGGCCCGGACCAGTACTTC. The complete variable domain, with remaining parts taken from reference TRBV7-9 and TRBJ2-5, reads DTGVSQNPRHKITKRGQNVTFRCDPISEHNRLYWYRQTLGQGPEFLTYFQNEAQLEKSRLLSDRFSAERPKGSFSTLEIQRTEQGDSAMYLCASSFIGPDQYFGPGTRLLVL.

This clonotype was counted at least ten times. The rearrangement joins TRBV2 to TRBJ2-3, with 9 bases that match TRBD1. Germline loops: CDR1 SNHLY, CDR2 FYNNEI. The CDR3 length is 15 residues. The ends lost 4 bases at V and 0 bases at J; junction bases unmatched: 2. The CDR3 bases are TGTGCCAGCAGTGGCGGACAGGGGAGCACAGATACGCAGTATTTT. It translates to CASSGGQGSTDTQYF.

The rearrangement links TRBV6-2 or TRBV6-3 to TRBJ2-2; D remains ambiguous. CDR3 length equals 14 residues. CDR1 MNHEY and CDR2 SVGEGT come from the germline V gene. V lost 0 bases, J lost 6 bases, and 8 bases lay in between. The CDR3 region has the DNA TGTGCCAGCAGTTACTCGACTTACGCCGGGGAGCTGTTTTTT. Its protein is CASSYSTYAGELFF.

The chain has TRBV29-1 and TRBJ2-7, with 9 bases aligning to TRBD1. CDR1 and CDR2 from the germline V gene are SQVTM and ANQGSEA. The CDR3 totals 13 residues. The V and J ends lost 6 bases and 4 bases, in that order; junction bases with no gene match: 7. CDR3 amino acids: CSVLQGAAYEQYF. The DNA for the CDR3 is TGCAGCGTCCTACAGGGGGCTGCTTACGAGCAGTACTTC.

This clonotype was seen only a few times. The chain links TRBV6-2 or TRBV6-3 to TRBJ2-7; a possible D gene is TRBD2 (5 bases). The ends were cut back, 5 bases at V and 6 bases at J, with 14 bases in the middle. The germline V gene has CDR1 MNHEY and CDR2 SVGEGT. The CDR3 extends over 13 amino acids. The CDR3 loop is CASSPGSFLEQYF. The CDR3 DNA is TGTGCCAGCAGTCCGGGGTCCTTTCTCGAGCAGTACTTC.

The genes are TRBV18 and TRBJ2-5; tentative D call: TRBD2 (6 bases). The CDR3 is made up of 14 amino acids. V lost 1 base, J lost 4 bases, and 10 bases lay in between. Germline assignment: CDR1 KGHSH and CDR2 LQKENI. For the CDR3, the DNA is TGTGCCAGCTCACCACGGAGGGTCCCAGAGACCCAGTACTTC. Translation: CASSPRRVPETQYF.

The V gene is TRBV7-2, the J gene TRBJ1-5; D gene uncertain. Germline V lookup: CDR1 SGHTA, CDR2 FQGNSA. Trimming cost V 5 bases and J 5 bases, with 10 bases left between them. The CDR3 totals 13 residues. The CDR3 region has the DNA TGTGCCAGCAGCGTCTCGATCGATCAGCCCCAGCATTTT. Translation: CASSVSIDQPQHF.

This clonotype was observed many times. V and J are TRBV12-3 or TRBV12-4 and TRBJ2-3, with TRBD2 as a possible D gene (6 bases). The CDR3 consists of 14 residues. Trimming shortened V by 7 bases and J by 1 base, and 12 bases separated the two germline ends. The CDR3 spells CASTPPGGTDTQYF. The CDR3 DNA follows: TGTGCCAGCACCCCGCCGGGGGGCACAGATACGCAGTATTTT.

This clonotype was picked up a small number of times. V gene TRBV27 combines with J gene TRBJ2-7, with TRBD2 identical over 7 bases. The V gene's germline CDR1 is MNHEY and CDR2 SMNVEV (reference sequence). Trimming took 11 bases from V and 7 from J; bases not matched to a gene: 17. There are 14 residues in the CDR3. CDR3 coding DNA: TGTGCCTCCTTGGGGGGGACTTCCTTAGGAGAGCAGTACTTC. It codes for CASLGGTSLGEQYF.

At least ten counts were recorded for this clonotype. This chain links TRBV7-3 with TRBJ2-7; no definite D call. Per germline, CDR1 SGHTA and CDR2 FQGTGA. The ends were cut back, 6 bases at V and 5 bases at J, with 14 bases in the middle. This CDR3 has 13 residues. CDR3 loop: CASSRDVSNEQYF. The CDR3 region has the DNA TGTGCCAGCAGTCGAGACGTCAGTAACGAGCAGTACTTC.

The chain recombines TRBV7-3 with TRBJ2-2; 13 positions match TRBD2. With 5 bases clipped from V and 5 bases from J, the junction kept 5 bases outside the gene matches. This CDR3 is 16 amino acids long. CDR1 is SGHTA, CDR2 FQGTGA, per germline. CDR3 DNA sequence: TGTGCCAGCAGCCGGACTAGCGGGAGAGGGACCGGGGAGCTGTTTTTT. Protein sequence: CASSRTSGRGTGELFF.

This clonotype came up a few times. V usage is TRBV7-3 and J usage is TRBJ2-1, with TRBD2 matching over 10 bases. The V and J ends lost 5 bases and 7 bases, in that order; junction bases with no gene match: 11. The germline gives CDR1 SGHTA, CDR2 FQGTGA. The CDR3 sequence is 16 residues long. CDR3 amino acids: CASSQGAGGPRNEQFF. Here the CDR3 DNA reads TGTGCCAGCAGCCAAGGAGCGGGAGGGCCTCGAAATGAGCAGTTCTTC.

This clonotype was observed at least ten times. This rearrangement joins TRBV18 to TRBJ1-1, with D possibly TRBD1 on 5 matching bases. The germline gives CDR1 KGHSH, CDR2 LQKENI. V gave up 0 bases and J gave up 1 base, with 9 bases separating them. This CDR3 has 15 amino acids. Written as DNA, the CDR3 is TGTGCCAGCTCACCACCTGGCGGGGGGAACACTGAAGCTTTCTTT. Protein sequence: CASSPPGGGNTEAFF.

This clonotype was counted only a few times. The chain joins TRBV15 to TRBJ1-3; tentative D call: TRBD1 (6 bases). This CDR3 comprises 15 residues. In germline, CDR1 is LNHNV, CDR2 YYDKDF (reference sequence). V was pared by 0 bases and J by 2 bases, with 8 bases between. DNA for the CDR3: TGTGCCACCAGCAGAGATCGGGGGCCTGGAAACACCATATATTTT. Translated, it gives CATSRDRGPGNTIYF.

This chain connects TRBV29-1 to TRBJ2-3, with TRBD1 matching over 7 bases. The J segment lost 2 bases and the V segment lost 8 bases, leaving 10 bases of the junction unmatched. The V gene's germline CDR1 is SQVTM and CDR2 ANQGSEA. The CDR3 has 14 residues. In nucleotides, the CDR3 is TGCAGCACCCGGACAGGCCAAAACACAGATACGCAGTATTTT. This translates into CSTRTGQNTDTQYF.

This clonotype appeared a few times. The chain is built from TRBV20-1 and TRBJ1-5; no definite D call. This CDR3 contains 16 residues. Germline CDR1 DFQATT, CDR2 SNEGSKA (reference sequence). Deletions cut 5 bases from V and 3 bases from J, with 20 bases between. This CDR3 is CSAAESGRGLNQPQHF. The CDR3 nucleotides are TGCAGTGCTGCGGAGAGTGGTAGAGGACTCAATCAGCCCCAGCATTTT.

This clonotype turned up a few times. V and J are TRBV28 and TRBJ2-1; TRBD2 matches 14 bases. In germline, CDR1 is MDHEN, CDR2 SYDVKM. The trim removed 5 bases at V and 7 bases at J, leaving 4 bases unmatched. The CDR3 totals 15 residues. Here the CDR3 DNA reads TGTGCCAGCAGTCGGGGACTAGCGGGGGAGAATGAGCAGTTCTTC. Protein product: CASSRGLAGENEQFF.

The chain uses TRBV29-1 and TRBJ1-1; D may be TRBD1 (6 bases). V lost 7 bases to trimming and J lost 1 base, with 16 bases between them. Per germline, CDR1 SQVTM and CDR2 ANQGSEA. This CDR3 region has 14 residues. CDR3 region: CSAGGGRRNTEAFF. CDR3 nucleotide sequence: TGCAGCGCGGGCGGGGGGCGACGGAACACTGAAGCTTTCTTT.

This chain links TRBV11-2 with TRBJ1-3, with TRBD1 matching 7 bases. The V gene's germline CDR1 is SGHAT and CDR2 FQNNGV. This CDR3 comprises 15 residues. Unmatched junction bases numbered 4, after V lost 3 bases and J lost 2 bases. The CDR3 DNA reads as TGTGCCAGCAGCTTGGCAGGGGGTACTGGAAACACCATATATTTT. Protein: CASSLAGGTGNTIYF.

The V gene is TRBV7-3, the J gene TRBJ1-1; D is uncertain. The CDR3 runs 14 residues. Germline CDR1 and CDR2: SGHTA and FQGTGA. Trimming cost V 5 bases and J 0 bases, with 10 bases left between them. The CDR3 DNA reads TGTGCCAGCAGCCGGTCGGAACTGAACACTGAAGCTTTCTTT. This codes for CASSRSELNTEAFF.

This clonotype has at least ten counts. V is TRBV3-1 and J is TRBJ2-1, with TRBD1 as a possible D gene (6 bases). CDR1 and CDR2 (germline): LGHDT, YNNKEL (reference sequence). The V end lost 3 bases, the J end lost 3 bases, and 12 bases lay between the germline ends. The CDR3 totals 15 residues. Written as DNA, the CDR3 is TGTGCCAGCAGCCAGCCCGGACAGAACTACAATGAGCAGTTCTTC. Its protein product is CASSQPGQNYNEQFF.

This clonotype was seen a few times. This sequence joins TRBV7-9 and TRBJ2-1; TRBD2 agrees at 7 bases. V lost 5 bases to trimming and J lost 14 bases; unmatched junction nucleotides: 6. Germline CDR1 reads SEHNR; CDR2 reads FQNEAQ (reference sequence). CDR3 size: 11 residues. CDR3 nucleotide sequence: TGTGCCAGCAGCGAGACTAGCTTAAAGTTCTTC. Its protein product is CASSETSLKFF.

This clonotype has a count of ten or more. The chain has TRBV12-3 or TRBV12-4 and TRBJ1-4; D gene uncertain. This CDR3 region has 14 residues. V lost 3 bases and J 0 bases, leaving 5 bases between the germline ends. CDR3 in DNA: TGTGCCAGCAGTTTTCGTGCAACTAATGAAAAACTGTTTTTT. Amino acids: CASSFRATNEKLFF.

CDR3 in DNA: TGTGCCAGCTCACCATCTGGGACGGCGGGGAATGAGCAGTTCTTC. It translates to CASSPSGTAGNEQFF. The V call is TRBV18, the J call TRBJ2-1, with D possibly TRBD2 on 6 matching bases. Trimming removed 2 bases from V and 7 bases from J, with 15 bases in between. CDR1 and CDR2 from the germline V gene are KGHSH and LQKENI. This CDR3 has 15 residues.

The chain couples TRBV28 to TRBJ1-4, with a weak D call TRBD1 (6 bases). The V gene lost 6 bases and the J gene lost 7 bases, with 21 bases spanning the gap. CDR3 length: 16 residues. The germline CDR1 and CDR2 sequences are MDHEN and SYDVKM. The CDR3 coding sequence is TGTGCCAGCAGCCAGTACAGGGCTGGGGGGGGTGAAAAACTGTTTTTT. This gives the protein CASSQYRAGGGEKLFF.

A note on this clonotype: A read error may produce the germline difference seen at one junction end. The chain joins TRBV5-6 to TRBJ2-5; 8 bases line up with TRBD2. The CDR3 sequence is 14 residues long. Germline loops: CDR1 SGHDT, CDR2 YYEEEE. CDR3 DNA: TGTGCCAGCGGCTTTAGCGGGACCCTCAGGGACCAGTACTTC. Protein product: CASGFSGTLRDQYF.